A single T cell receptor (beta chain) is shown here with its context. The sample comes from a study of shared clonotypes between healthy human individuals. The donors, healthy adults who were HIV-negative, had experienced no recent acute infections or vaccinations. The repertoire was sequenced with immunoSEQ multiplex PCR; TCRdb's copy has only in-frame clones and lacks some. The sample lists a few million clones, about 90% occurring once. Germline-derived CDR1 and CDR2 are SGHVS and FQNEAQ. The CDR3 has 15 amino acids. Losses at the gene ends were 5 bases for V and 2 bases for J; bases not matched to a gene: 6.

This receptor was obtained from a man younger than 35 in good health. Some clones in this sample may be carry-over from other donors' samples. Sequencing was done on a sample of naive CD4+ T cells from PBMCs. Subset given: CD45RA+ positively selected. J is TRBJ2-7 and V is TRBV7-8; TRBD1 matches at 10 bases. The CDR3 loop is CASSPRQGAAYEQYF. The CDR3 nucleotides are TGTGCCAGCAGCCCGAGACAGGGGGCGGCCTACGAGCAGTACTTC. Full variable domain (remainder filled in from reference TRBV7-8 and TRBJ2-7): GAGVSQSPRYKVAKRGQDVALRCDPISGHVSLFWYQQALGQGPEFLTYFQNEAQLDKSGLPSDRFFAERPEGSVSTLKIQRTQQEDSAVYLCASSPRQGAAYEQYFGPGTRLTVT.